A single T cell receptor beta chain is shown here with its context. Its antigen is unknown. Per-base quality was not reported, and no clone a single base away is much larger than it. Enrolling through a virtual design, the prospective study's participants ranged in age from roughly 18 to 89 years and lived across about two dozen United States geographic areas. In the prospective study, participants were assigned to cohorts based on the clinical history participants reported in a screening survey and a study questionnaire. In the prospective study, whole blood, serum and a nasopharyngeal or oropharyngeal swab were collected from each participant by mobile phlebotomists. Additional blood draws and questionnaires over an approximately 2-month period could optionally be provided by prospective study participants. Before DNA extraction, prospective study blood samples were shipped either frozen or at room temperature.

TCRbeta CDR3 regions were amplified from genomic DNA using the immunoSEQ Assay, a bias-controlled multiplex PCR. On the authors' methods: Within the assay, amplification of reference gene primers was used to estimate how many nucleated cells each sample contained. To quantify the absolute abundance of each unique TCRbeta CDR3 rearrangement, sequence reads were collapsed and filtered. For each sample, productive Simpson clonality was calculated by taking the square root of Simpson's diversity index across productive rearrangements. Drawn from immuneACCESS, this table holds only the in-frame rearrangements with V and J called that TCRdb kept. Clones are partly lost; checked studies trace under half to an unresolved V gene and leave the rest unexplained. V and J calls and clone size come straight from that table; D and trimming were deduced from the DNA. This sample holds about 270,000 clones; more than 80% were observed only once. The ten largest clones add up to approximately 4% of the sample.

The data derive from a study of blood T cell repertoires in COVID-19 (TCRdb year 2020). General notes on the study: The collaborator samples originated in the United States, Italy and Spain and spanned the acute and convalescent phases of COVID-19. The material from the prospective study consisted of cDNA or gDNA derived from T cells, B-cell-depleted T cells, or PBMCs. Deeply sampled blood TCRbeta repertoires from subjects exposed to, actively infected with, or recovered from COVID-19 were included in the dataset. A freely available public database, intended as a resource for researchers studying the immune response to SARS-CoV-2, is where the repertoires were released. Samples came from the ongoing ImmuneRACE study (first 160 participants) plus 1,254 subjects from 6 global collaborators. A de-identified subject ID, COVID-19 status, age in years and sex were almost always included in the sample metadata. Where HLA class I and class II types were available, the types were taken from metadata supplied by the sample provider, not from assay-based typing. Summary of the overall study and its limitations: How much clinical and demographic metadata was included differed by source and by participant, and the metadata was provided uncurated.

CDR1 and CDR2, per the germline V gene, are SGHRS and YFSETQ. Trimming at the junction amounts to 4 bases on V and 2 bases on J, and the germline ends lie 14 bases apart. The cysteine opens and the phenylalanine closes a CDR3 of 15 amino acids. CDR3 DNA is the only sequence kept; it has 45 bases, read in frame from the first base. Recombination linked TRBV5-1 to TRBJ2-3; matching of 6 bases hints at TRBD2 as the D gene. Sequenced sample: PBMCs or T cells enriched from blood (not recorded which). This clonotype originated in a woman aged 30 to 39 with acute COVID-19. The nucleotide sequence reads as follows: TGCGCCAGCAGCCCCTCGCGCGGGGACACAGATACGCAGTATTTT. It translates to CASSPSRGDTDTQYF.